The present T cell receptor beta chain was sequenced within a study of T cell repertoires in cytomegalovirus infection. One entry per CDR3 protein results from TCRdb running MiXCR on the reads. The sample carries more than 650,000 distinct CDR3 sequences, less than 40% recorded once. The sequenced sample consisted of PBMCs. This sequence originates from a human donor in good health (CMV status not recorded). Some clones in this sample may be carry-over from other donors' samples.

In nucleotides, the CDR3 is TGTGCCAGCAGCTTAGAACAGGGTGGTTCACCCCTCCACTTT. Translating gives CASSLEQGGSPLHF. The chain is built from TRBV13 and TRBJ1-6, with D perhaps matching TRBD1 (6 bases). From germline, CDR1 is PRHDT and CDR2 FYEKMQ (reference sequence). This CDR3 has 14 residues. The V end was cut by 1 base, the J end by 9 bases, with 10 bases between.